The 3 T cell receptor beta chains listed next were all sequenced from one sample in a study of response to subunit inactivated influenza vaccine (dated by TCRdb to 2017 to 2018). The library relied on RT-PCR. Data came from an Illumina HiSeq 2500. TCRdb's own reprocessing of the public reads used fastp at Q25 and MiXCR and kept productive beta chains. Identical CDR3 proteins give one entry, which carries the most common genes and DNA. A total of approximately 310,000 distinct CDR3 sequences appear in this sample, 20% to 25% of them only once. 10% to 13% of the sample rests with the top ten. The specimen was PBMCs from blood, collected around 22 months after vaccination. These receptors all stem from a man aged 45-69 years who received an inactivated influenza vaccine. Donor details come from another sample of the same person, matched by shared clones.

The count of this clonotype is one. CDR3 residues: CASRNRGAGEQYF. The CDR3, as DNA: TGTGCCAGCAGGAACAGGGGTGCGGGGGAGCAGTACTTC. This chain joins TRBV27 and TRBJ2-7, with D perhaps TRBD1 (7 bases). This CDR3 region has 13 residues. Germline V lookup: CDR1 MNHEY, CDR2 SMNVEV (reference sequence). V dropped 6 bases and J dropped 7 bases, with 16 bases sitting between them.

About this clonotype itself: One end of the junction varies from germline; a read error may be responsible. This rearrangement joins TRBV4-1 to TRBJ1-1; 8 positions match TRBD1. CDR1 is MGHRA and CDR2 is YSYEKL in the germline V gene. The CDR3 loop spans 17 amino acids. The CDR3 DNA follows: TGCGCCAGCAGCCAAGTGGGGGACAGGCGACTGAACACTGAAGCCCTCTTT. Its protein is CASSQVGDRRLNTEALF.

This clonotype was observed a handful of times. The J gene is TRBJ2-4, the V gene TRBV7-2, with D unresolved. The CDR3 is made up of 14 amino acids. Germline CDR1 reads SGHTA; CDR2 reads FQGNSA. The V end was cut by 5 bases, the J end by 6 bases, with 14 bases between. The CDR3 bases are TGTGCCAGCAGCCAGTTCCAGCGTGCAAACATTCAGTACTTC. It is translated as CASSQFQRANIQYF.